This T cell receptor beta chain was documented in a study of CD8 T cells in Susac syndrome. Random-hexamer reverse transcription was applied to 0.5 to 1 ug RNA. Amplification of TCR beta CDR3 was carried out by immunoSEQ multiplex PCR, which covered 54 Vbeta and 13 Jbeta segments. MiXCR, applied by TCRdb to the immunoSEQ multiplex PCR reads, yields one record per CDR3 protein. The data hold about 120,000 distinct CDR3 sequences, with approximately 90% observed a single time. V lost 3 bases and J 6 bases, leaving 8 bases between the germline ends. This CDR3 comprises 12 residues. The chain is built from TRBV12-3 or TRBV12-4 and TRBJ1-1; D is undetermined. The sequenced sample consisted of CD8+ T cells from PBMCs. The receptor comes from a human donor in good health. The CDR3 is CASSFLLAEAFF. CDR3 in DNA: TGTGCCAGCAGTTTCTTACTGGCTGAAGCTTTCTTT.